This entry lists 20 T cell receptor beta chains sequenced from one sample in a study of blood T cell repertoires in COVID-19. Assay: immunoSEQ multiplex PCR; the TCRdb copy retains only in-frame clones and omits some. This sample carries approximately 300,000 clones, about 85% of them seen once, and the ten largest clones take 0.87%. Sequenced input: peripheral blood. All receptors come from a human donor with COVID-19, enrolled during active disease. The donor label of this sample is uncertain.

V gene TRBV3-1 (or the pseudogene TRBV3-2) combines with J gene TRBJ2-2, with D uncertain. The CDR3 length is 13 residues. V lost 1 base, J lost 4 bases, and 4 bases lay in between. The V gene's germline CDR1 is LGHDT and CDR2 YNNKEL (reference sequence). CDR3 loop: CASSQGATGELFF. CDR3 sequence (DNA): TGTGCCAGCAGCCAAGGAGCCACCGGGGAGCTGTTTTTT.

The chain carries TRBV6-4 and TRBJ1-1, with 7 bases that match TRBD1. The V segment lost 6 bases and the J segment 1 base; nucleotides outside the gene matches: 2. CDR1 and CDR2 (germline): MRHNA, SNTAGT. The CDR3 spans 13 residues. The CDR3 DNA follows: TGTGCCAGCAGGACAGGGAGGAACACTGAAGCTTTCTTT. It encodes CASRTGRNTEAFF.

The chain uses TRBV7-8 and TRBJ2-5; possible D gene TRBD2, 6 bases. Germline values: CDR1 SGHVS, CDR2 FQNEAQ. The germline V and J ends were trimmed by 1 base and 3 bases, with 9 bases remaining between them. This CDR3 has 14 amino acids. The CDR3 reads CASSLGDSKETQYF. The CDR3 nucleotides are TGTGCCAGCAGCTTAGGGGACTCTAAAGAGACCCAGTACTTC.

The genes are TRBV7-2 and TRBJ1-4; D unclear. The V end was cut by 1 base, the J end by 11 bases, with 11 bases between. The germline CDR1 and CDR2 sequences are SGHTA and FQGNSA. The CDR3 runs 13 residues. In DNA, the CDR3 is TGTGCCAGCAGCTTAGAGGAGTCCAGCAAACTGTTTTTT. Its protein product is CASSLEESSKLFF.

This chain joins TRBV7-9 and TRBJ1-2; the match to TRBD1 covers 8 bases. CDR1 and CDR2 from the germline V gene are SEHNR and FQNEAQ (reference sequence). The J segment lost 0 bases and the V segment lost 5 bases, leaving 8 bases of the junction unmatched. The CDR3 totals 16 residues. The chain's CDR3 is CASSLPDRGTNYGYTF. As DNA, the CDR3 is TGTGCCAGCAGCCTACCCGACAGGGGAACTAACTATGGCTACACCTTC.

The CDR3 DNA sequence: TGCGCCAGCAGCTTAGAGACAACTAATGAAAAACTGTTTTTT. Its translation is CASSLETTNEKLFF. This chain joins TRBV5-1 and TRBJ1-4; D remains ambiguous. V was shortened by 2 bases and J by 0 bases, with 5 bases between the two germline ends. Germline V lookup: CDR1 SGHRS, CDR2 YFSETQ. The CDR3 has 14 amino acids.

The chain is built from TRBV7-2 and TRBJ2-3; 8 nucleotides agree with TRBD2. Germline lookup yields CDR1 SGHTA and CDR2 FQGNSA. The V gene end was trimmed by 2 bases and the J gene end by 1 base; junction bases not matched to a gene: 5. The length of the CDR3 is 16 residues. In DNA form, the CDR3 reads TGTGCCAGCAGCTTAACAGCGGGGGTGGGCACAGATACGCAGTATTTT. Its translation: CASSLTAGVGTDTQYF.

The V and J genes are TRBV18 and TRBJ2-7, with a tentative D call TRBD1 (5 bases). Per the germline V gene, CDR1 is KGHSH and CDR2 is LQKENI. The CDR3 spans 11 residues. Between the trimmed V and J ends, which lost 4 bases and 11 bases, there was a span of 12 bases. The DNA for the CDR3 is TGTGCCAGCTCACTAGGGCAGGGCGAGTACTTC. This translates into CASSLGQGEYF.

V gene TRBV30 combines with J gene TRBJ2-7; a possible D gene is TRBD1 (6 bases). The CDR3 is made up of 14 amino acids. Germline values: CDR1 GTSNPN, CDR2 SVGIG (reference sequence). V gave up 0 bases and J gave up 6 bases, with 15 bases separating them. The CDR3 DNA sequence: TGTGCCTGGAGTGTAGAGCGCAGGGGCCTCGAGCAGTACTTC. Amino acids: CAWSVERRGLEQYF.

The rearrangement links TRBV28 to TRBJ1-4, with 9 bases lining up with TRBD1. From germline, CDR1 is MDHEN and CDR2 SYDVKM. With 1 base clipped from V and 8 bases from J, the junction kept 5 bases outside the gene matches. This CDR3 is built from 15 residues. DNA for the CDR3: TGTGCCAGCAGTTTATTCGGGACAGGGAAGGAAAAACTGTTTTTT. This translates into CASSLFGTGKEKLFF. Combining the CDR3 with reference TRBV28 and TRBJ1-4 gives the whole variable domain DVKVTQSSRYLVKRTGEKVFLECVQDMDHENMFWYRQDPGLGLRLIYFSYDVKMKEKGDIPEGYSVSREKKERFSLILESASTNQTSMYLCASSLFGTGKEKLFFGSGTQLSVL.

The rearrangement links TRBV19 to TRBJ2-1; TRBD1 is a possible D gene (5 bases). Germline CDR1 LNHDA, CDR2 SQIVND (reference sequence). This CDR3 has 14 residues. V lost 10 bases, J lost 2 bases, and 15 bases lay in between. CDR3 in DNA: TGTGCCACCACCCTAGGACACACCTACAATGAGCAGTTCTTC. It yields the protein CATTLGHTYNEQFF. The full variable domain, its missing parts supplied by reference TRBV19 and TRBJ2-1, is DGGITQSPKYLFRKEGQNVTLSCEQNLNHDAMYWYRQDPGQGLRLIYYSQIVNDFQKGDIAEGYSVSREKKESFPLTVTSAQKNPTAFYLCATTLGHTYNEQFFGPGTRLTVL.

The chain's CDR3 is CASSPRNYRAGTNIQYF. CDR3 in DNA: TGTGCCAGCAGCCCCCGGAATTACAGGGCGGGCACAAACATTCAGTACTTC. V usage is TRBV7-2 and J usage is TRBJ2-4; possibly TRBD1 for D (6 bases). Germline assignment: CDR1 SGHTA and CDR2 FQGNSA. This CDR3 comprises 17 residues. V was pared by 5 bases and J by 6 bases, with 23 bases between.

The gene calls are TRBV25-1 and TRBJ2-7; 8 positions match TRBD1. This CDR3 has 13 amino acids. Germline assignment: CDR1 MGHDK and CDR2 SYGVNS. V was pared by 7 bases and J by 2 bases, with 4 bases of the junction left unmatched. The CDR3 bases are TGTGCCAGCATGGGACAGGCTCCCTACGAGCAGTACTTC. Protein sequence: CASMGQAPYEQYF.

The V gene is TRBV6-5, the J gene TRBJ1-2, with 10 bases identical to TRBD1. J lost 7 bases, V lost 7 bases, and 9 bases had no gene match. Looked up from germline, CDR1 is MNHEY and CDR2 is SVGAGI. This CDR3 contains 14 residues. The CDR3 region is CASKYKGTGVGYTF. The CDR3 DNA is TGTGCCAGCAAATACAAGGGGACAGGGGTTGGCTACACCTTC.

The chain has TRBV5-6 and TRBJ2-7, with 8 nucleotides matching TRBD1. After removal of 2 bases from V and 2 bases from J, the junction contained 6 bases not matched to a gene. This CDR3 is 15 amino acids long. Germline CDR1 and CDR2: SGHDT and YYEEEE. The CDR3 loop reads CASSLGQGLTYEQYF. As DNA, the CDR3 is TGTGCCAGCAGCTTAGGACAGGGCTTAACCTACGAGCAGTACTTC.

V is TRBV10-3 and J is TRBJ1-1; no definite D call. CDR3 length: 13 residues. Germline lookup yields CDR1 ENHRY and CDR2 SYGVKD. Between the trimmed V and J ends, which lost 2 bases and 5 bases, there was a span of 9 bases. Here the CDR3 reads CAISERGKTEAFF. The CDR3 DNA reads TGTGCCATCAGTGAGAGAGGTAAGACTGAAGCTTTCTTT.

The rearrangement joins TRBV18 to TRBJ1-5, with D perhaps matching TRBD1 (6 bases). V lost 3 bases, J lost 3 bases, and 12 bases lay in between. The CDR3 is 15 amino acids. CDR1 is KGHSH, CDR2 LQKENI, per germline. CDR3 region: CASSPDRTPNQPQHF. CDR3 coding DNA: TGTGCCAGCTCACCCGACAGGACACCCAATCAGCCCCAGCATTTT.

This chain connects TRBV2 to TRBJ2-6, with 7 bases matching TRBD1. Losses at the gene ends were 8 bases for V and 0 bases for J; bases not matched to a gene: 4. The CDR3 runs to 15 residues. CDR1 is SNHLY, CDR2 FYNNEI, per germline. The CDR3 coding sequence is TGTGCCAGCTCTGCAGGGGGCTCTGGGGCCAACGTCCTGACTTTC. Protein sequence: CASSAGGSGANVLTF. Variable domain in full (rest from reference TRBV2 and TRBJ2-6): EPEVTQTPSHQVTQMGQEVILRCVPISNHLYFYWYRQILGQKVEFLVSFYNNEISEKSEIFDDQFSVERPDGSNFTLKIRSTKLEDSAMYFCASSAGGSGANVLTFGAGSRLTVL.

This clone was counted a single time. The rearrangement uses TRBV6-6 and TRBJ2-7, with 9 bases aligning to TRBD2. Per the germline V gene, CDR1 is MNHNY and CDR2 is SVGAGI (reference sequence). V lost 5 bases, J lost 3 bases, and 5 bases stayed unmatched. The CDR3 runs to 14 residues. CDR3 in amino acids: CASSPSGTYYEQYF. DNA for the CDR3: TGTGCCAGCAGTCCTAGCGGGACCTACTACGAGCAGTACTTC.

In its sample, this clone was seen once. The chain carries TRBV23-1 and TRBJ1-1; the D gene is possibly TRBD1 (6 bases). TRBV23-1 is reported as an ORF; its role is uncertain. The CDR3 sequence is 13 residues long. V lost 5 bases and J 5 bases, leaving 12 bases between the germline ends. The CDR3 nucleotides are TGCGCCAGCAGTACTCAGGGGCGTACTGAAGCTTTCTTT. Translation gives CASSTQGRTEAFF.